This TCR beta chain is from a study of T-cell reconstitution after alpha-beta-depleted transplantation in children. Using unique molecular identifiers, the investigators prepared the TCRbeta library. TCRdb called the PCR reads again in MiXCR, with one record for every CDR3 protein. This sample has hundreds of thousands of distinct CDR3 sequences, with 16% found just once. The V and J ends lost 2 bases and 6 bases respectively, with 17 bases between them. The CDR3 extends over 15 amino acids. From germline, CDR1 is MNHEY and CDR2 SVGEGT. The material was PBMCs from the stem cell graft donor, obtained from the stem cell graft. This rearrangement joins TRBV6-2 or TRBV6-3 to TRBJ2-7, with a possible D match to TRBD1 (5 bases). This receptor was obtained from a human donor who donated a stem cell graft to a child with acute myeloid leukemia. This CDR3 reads CASSYDSGSLGEQYF. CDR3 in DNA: TGTGCCAGCAGTTACGACAGTGGGTCCCTTGGCGAGCAGTACTTC.